The 2 T cell receptor beta chains presented below share a single source sample, sequenced in a study of blood T cell repertoires in COVID-19 (dated by TCRdb to 2020 to 2022). Library method: the immunoSEQ multiplex PCR assay. This immuneACCESS table, as held by TCRdb, lists in-frame sequences with V and J called but not all clones. Of the missing ones, under half trace to an unresolved V gene in checked studies; the others have no known cause. Counted in this sample were some 400,000 clones; about 87% of them appeared once. The ten largest clones add up to over 2% of the sample. Sequencing was carried out using peripheral blood. The receptors shown here come from a woman aged 55-69 years with COVID-19, enrolled during active disease.

The chain combines TRBV5-1 with TRBJ2-5; weak D call: TRBD1 (6 bases). This CDR3 is built from 17 residues. V shed 0 bases and J shed 4 bases, with 19 bases lying between them. CDR1 and CDR2 (germline): SGHRS, YFSETQ. CDR3 coding DNA: TGCGCCAGCAGCTTGGCCAGTTTGTCGGGACAAGGAGAGACCCAGTACTTC. This codes for CASSLASLSGQGETQYF.

The chain couples TRBV12-3 or TRBV12-4 to TRBJ2-7; D gene uncertain. This CDR3 comprises 13 residues. Trimming pared 3 bases from V and 0 bases from J, leaving 6 bases between. The CDR3 nucleotides read TGTGCCAGCAGTTTTTACAGCTCCTACGAGCAGTACTTC. It is translated as CASSFYSSYEQYF.